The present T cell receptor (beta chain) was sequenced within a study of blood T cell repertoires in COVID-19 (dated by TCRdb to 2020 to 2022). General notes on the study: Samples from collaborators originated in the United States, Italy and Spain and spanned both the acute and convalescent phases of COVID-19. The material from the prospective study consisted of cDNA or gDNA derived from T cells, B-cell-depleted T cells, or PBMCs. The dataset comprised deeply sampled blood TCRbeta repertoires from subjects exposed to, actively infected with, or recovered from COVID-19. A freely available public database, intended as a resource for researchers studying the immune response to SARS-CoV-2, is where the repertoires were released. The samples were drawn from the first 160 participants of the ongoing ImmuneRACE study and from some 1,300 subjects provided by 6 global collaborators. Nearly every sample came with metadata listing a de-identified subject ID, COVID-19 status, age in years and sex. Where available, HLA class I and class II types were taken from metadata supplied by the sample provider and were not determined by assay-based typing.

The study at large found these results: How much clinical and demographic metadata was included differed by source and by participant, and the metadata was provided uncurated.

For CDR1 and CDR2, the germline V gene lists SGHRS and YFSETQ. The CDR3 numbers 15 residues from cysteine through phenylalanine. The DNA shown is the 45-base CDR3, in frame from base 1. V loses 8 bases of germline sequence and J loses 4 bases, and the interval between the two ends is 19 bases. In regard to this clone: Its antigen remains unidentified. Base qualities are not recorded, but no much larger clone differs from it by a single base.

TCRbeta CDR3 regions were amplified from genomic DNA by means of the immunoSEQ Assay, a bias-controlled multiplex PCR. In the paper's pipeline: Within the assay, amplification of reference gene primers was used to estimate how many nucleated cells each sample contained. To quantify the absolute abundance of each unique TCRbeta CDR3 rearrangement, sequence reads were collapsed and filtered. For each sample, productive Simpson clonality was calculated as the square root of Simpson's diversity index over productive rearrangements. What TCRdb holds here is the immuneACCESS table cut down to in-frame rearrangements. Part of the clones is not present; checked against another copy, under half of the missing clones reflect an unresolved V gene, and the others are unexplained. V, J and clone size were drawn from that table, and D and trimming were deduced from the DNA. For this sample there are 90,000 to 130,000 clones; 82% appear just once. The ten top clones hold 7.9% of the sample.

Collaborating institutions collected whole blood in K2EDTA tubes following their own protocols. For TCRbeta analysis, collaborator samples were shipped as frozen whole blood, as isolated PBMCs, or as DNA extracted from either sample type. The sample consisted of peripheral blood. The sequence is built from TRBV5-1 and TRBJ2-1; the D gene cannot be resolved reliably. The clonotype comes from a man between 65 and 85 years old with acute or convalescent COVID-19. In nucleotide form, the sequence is TGCGCCAGTCCCCCCCGACTCACTGTGTACAATGAGCAGTTCTTC. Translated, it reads CASPPRLTVYNEQFF.